This TCR beta chain was retrieved from a study of CD8+ T cells in alopecia areata. Study as a whole: Tofacitinib exposure lasted 6 to 18 months, followed by 6 months off drug. The study's findings and limits: In scalp and blood during tofacitinib, many expanded lesional clones persisted.

The treatment: oral pan-JAK inhibitor, 5-10 mg twice daily. CDR3 length: 11 residues. V lost 7 bases and J 7 bases, leaving 11 bases between the germline ends. Germline lookup yields CDR1 SQVTM and CDR2 ANQGSEA. As for this clone: Its specificity is unknown.

RNA extraction was followed by reverse transcription into cDNA, which acted as the sequencing template. TCRdb's table, derived via immunoSEQ multiplex PCR, lists solely in-frame clones and lacks some. The sample includes tens of thousands of clones, roughly 46% of them seen just once. The chain carries TRBV29-1 and TRBJ2-1; D is uncertain. The material was CD8+ T cells sorted from blood, obtained around week 37, from a patient treated with tofacitinib. This TCR derives from a human donor with alopecia areata. This chain's CDR3 is CSAKQENEQFF. The CDR3 coding sequence is TGCAGCGCGAAGCAGGAAAATGAGCAGTTCTTC.